The clone carrying this T cell receptor beta chain has ten or more counts. This entry is derived from a study of blood T cells in healthy people across ages. Sample-barcoded 5' priming and a J-beta primer mix drove a second PCR of roughly 6 to 12 cycles. A template-switch adaptor with 12 random nucleotides tagged each cDNA molecule. TCRdb re-analysed the 5' RACE reads in MiXCR, keeping a single row per CDR3 protein. The table shows about 1.6 million distinct CDR3 sequences, with roughly 32% occurring only once. V lost 0 bases, J lost 9 bases, and 11 bases stayed unmatched. The germline V gene encodes CDR1 PRHDT and CDR2 FYEKMQ (reference sequence). CDR3 length: 17 residues.

The sequence derives from a woman aged 30 to 39 in good health. Sequencing was performed on blood. The V gene is TRBV13, the J gene TRBJ1-6, with TRBD1 matching 7 bases. DNA of the CDR3: TGTGCCAGCAGCTTAGGAGGGACAGACCCAGTGAGTTCACCCCTCCACTTT. Protein product: CASSLGGTDPVSSPLHF.